This entry lists 9 T cell receptor beta chains sequenced from one sample in a study of OX40 agonist ivuxolimab in advanced cancers. The assay was immunoSEQ multiplex PCR, and TCRdb's table has in-frame clones only and misses some. The sample yields fewer than 85,000 clones, approximately 90% seen once. Sequencing used CD4+ or CD8+ T cells sorted from blood, obtained in a trial of the OX40 agonist ivuxolimab. The source is an adult with an advanced solid tumor such as melanoma, head and neck, liver or kidney cancer.

The CDR3 DNA reads as TGCGCCAGCAGCCAACCTGGACAGGGCAACAAAAACATTCAGTACTTC. Protein: CASSQPGQGNKNIQYF. This chain connects TRBV4-1 to TRBJ2-4; 8 bases map to TRBD1. Per germline, CDR1 MGHRA and CDR2 YSYEKL. CDR3 length equals 16 residues. Germline trimming cut 2 bases from V and 3 bases from J; bases unmatched to any gene: 6.

The J gene is TRBJ2-7, the V gene TRBV30, with a possible D match to TRBD2 (5 bases). The CDR3 consists of 14 residues. The germline V gene encodes CDR1 GTSNPN and CDR2 SVGIG (reference sequence). V was clipped by 2 bases and J by 7 bases, with 18 bases between them. The CDR3 DNA is TGTGCCTGGAGTCCAAGACTACTTCGGTGGGAGCAGTACTTC. Translation gives CAWSPRLLRWEQYF.

This chain joins TRBV5-1 and TRBJ2-7; TRBD1 matches 10 bases. V was clipped by 4 bases and J by 2 bases; unmatched bases: 6. There are 15 residues in the CDR3. Germline V gene lookup returns CDR1 SGHRS and CDR2 YFSETQ. The CDR3 protein is CASSPGTGDPYEQYF. DNA of the CDR3: TGCGCCAGCAGCCCCGGGACAGGGGATCCCTACGAGCAGTACTTC.

This chain connects TRBV7-6 to TRBJ2-3; 9 positions agree with TRBD2. CDR3 length: 16 residues. With V trimmed by 1 base and J by 6 bases, 8 bases remained unmatched. Germline values: CDR1 SGHVS, CDR2 FNYEAQ. The CDR3 protein is CASSLGAGGPRDTQYF. CDR3 DNA sequence: TGTGCCAGCAGCTTAGGGGCGGGAGGGCCAAGGGATACGCAGTATTTT.

This chain links TRBV7-6 with TRBJ2-1; no firm D call. V was cut by 3 bases and J by 0 bases, with 12 bases left in between. Germline V gene lookup returns CDR1 SGHVS and CDR2 FNYEAQ. CDR3 length: 16 amino acids. The CDR3 reads CASSFTFWDSYNEQFF. Written as DNA, the CDR3 is TGTGCCAGCAGCTTTACCTTTTGGGACTCCTACAATGAGCAGTTCTTC.

This chain joins TRBV11-2 and TRBJ2-5, with D perhaps being TRBD1 or TRBD2 (7 bases each). The CDR3 covers 17 residues. The germline V gene has CDR1 SGHAT and CDR2 FQNNGV. The germline V and J ends were trimmed by 5 bases and 1 base, with 20 bases remaining between them. The CDR3 DNA reads as TGTGCCAGCAGCCCCCGCCGACAGGGAGGGGGCCAAGAGACCCAGTACTTC. It specifies CASSPRRQGGGQETQYF.

This clone appeared a single time. The chain couples TRBV4-2 to TRBJ2-5, with a possible D match to TRBD1 (6 bases). The J call may not be correct, given that the DNA end is closer to TRBJ2-7. Germline assignment: CDR1 LGHNA and CDR2 YNFKEQ. The CDR3 extends over 15 amino acids. The CDR3 sequence is CASSQGGLDPYEQYF. Here the CDR3 DNA reads TGTGCCAGCAGCCAAGGGGGGCTAGACCCCTACGAGCAGTACTTC.

The genes are TRBV7-8 and TRBJ2-5, with 8 bases matching TRBD1. CDR3 length equals 13 residues. V lost 3 bases and J lost 4; bases outside the gene matches: 1. The germline V gene encodes CDR1 SGHVS and CDR2 FQNEAQ. This CDR3 is CASSFGQGETQYF. CDR3 sequence (DNA): TGTGCCAGCAGCTTCGGACAGGGAGAGACCCAGTACTTC.

The genes are TRBV2 and TRBJ1-2; D possibly corresponds to TRBD1 (6 bases). The germline V gene encodes CDR1 SNHLY and CDR2 FYNNEI. Trimming took off 4 bases at V and 8 bases at J, with 17 bases between the two ends. The CDR3 totals 14 residues. The CDR3 DNA sequence: TGTGCCAGCAGTGTTTTCGAGGGGGGGCAAGGCTACACCTTC. It codes for CASSVFEGGQGYTF.